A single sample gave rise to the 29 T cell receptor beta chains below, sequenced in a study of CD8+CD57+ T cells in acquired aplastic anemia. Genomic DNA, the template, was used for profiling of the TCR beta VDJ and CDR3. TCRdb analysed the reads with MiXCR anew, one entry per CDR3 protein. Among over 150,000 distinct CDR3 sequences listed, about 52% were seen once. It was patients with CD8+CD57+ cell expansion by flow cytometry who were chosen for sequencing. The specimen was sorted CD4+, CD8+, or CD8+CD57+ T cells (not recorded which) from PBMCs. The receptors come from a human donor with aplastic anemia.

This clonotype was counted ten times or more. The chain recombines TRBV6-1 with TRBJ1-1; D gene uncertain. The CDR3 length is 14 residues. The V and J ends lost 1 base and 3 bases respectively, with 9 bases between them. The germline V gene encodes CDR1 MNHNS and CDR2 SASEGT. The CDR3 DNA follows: TGTGCCAGCAGTGAAGTGGTGGACGACACTGAAGCTTTCTTT. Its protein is CASSEVVDDTEAFF.

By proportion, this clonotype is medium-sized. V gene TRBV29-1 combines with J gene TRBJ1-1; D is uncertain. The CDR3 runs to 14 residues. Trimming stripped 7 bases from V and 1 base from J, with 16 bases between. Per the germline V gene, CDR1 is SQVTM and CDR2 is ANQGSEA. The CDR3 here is CSATGKPSNTEAFF. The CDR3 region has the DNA TGCAGCGCCACCGGGAAGCCCTCGAACACTGAAGCTTTCTTT.

The DNA for the CDR3 is TGCAGTGCTAGATCCATAGCGGGAGGGCTGGATGAGCAGTTCTTC. Translated, it gives CSARSIAGGLDEQFF. The chain couples TRBV20-1 to TRBJ2-1, with 11 positions matching TRBD2. The trim removed 2 bases at V and 8 bases at J, leaving 8 bases unmatched. This CDR3 contains 15 residues. Germline V CDR1 and CDR2: DFQATT, SNEGSKA (reference sequence).

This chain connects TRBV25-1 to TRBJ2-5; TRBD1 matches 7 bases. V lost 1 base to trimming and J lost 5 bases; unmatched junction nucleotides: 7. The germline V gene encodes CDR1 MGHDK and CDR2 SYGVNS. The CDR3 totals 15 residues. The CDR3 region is CASSELGAGGETQYF. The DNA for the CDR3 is TGTGCCAGCAGTGAATTAGGCGCAGGGGGTGAGACCCAGTACTTC.

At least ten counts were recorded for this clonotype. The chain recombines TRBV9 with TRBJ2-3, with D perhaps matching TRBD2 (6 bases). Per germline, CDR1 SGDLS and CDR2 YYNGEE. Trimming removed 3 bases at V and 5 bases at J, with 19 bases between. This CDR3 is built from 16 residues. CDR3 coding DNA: TGTGCCAGCAGCGCCGGGACTGGCCTTGCGGGAGATACGCAGTATTTT. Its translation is CASSAGTGLAGDTQYF.

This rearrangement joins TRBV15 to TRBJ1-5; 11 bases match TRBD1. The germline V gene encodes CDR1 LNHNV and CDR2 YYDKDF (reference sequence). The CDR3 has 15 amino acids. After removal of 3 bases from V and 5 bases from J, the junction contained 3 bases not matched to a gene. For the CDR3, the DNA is TGTGCCACCAGCAGGGACAGGGGGCCTCATCAGCCCCAGCATTTT. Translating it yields CATSRDRGPHQPQHF.

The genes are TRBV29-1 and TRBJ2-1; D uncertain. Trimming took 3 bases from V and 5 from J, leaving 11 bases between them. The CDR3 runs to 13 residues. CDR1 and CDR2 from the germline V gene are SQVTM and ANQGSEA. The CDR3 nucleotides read TGCAGCGTTGACTACTCCAGTAACAATGAGCAGTTCTTC. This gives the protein CSVDYSSNNEQFF.

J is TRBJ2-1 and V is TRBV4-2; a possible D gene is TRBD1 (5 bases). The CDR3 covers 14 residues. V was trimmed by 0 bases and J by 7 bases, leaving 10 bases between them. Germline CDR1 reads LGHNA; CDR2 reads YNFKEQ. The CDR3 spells CASSQDLQVNEQFF. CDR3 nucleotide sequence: TGTGCCAGCAGCCAAGACTTACAGGTTAATGAGCAGTTCTTC.

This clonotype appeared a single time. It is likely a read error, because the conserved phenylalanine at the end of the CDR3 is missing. CDR3 nucleotides: TGTGCCAGCAGCTTAACGTCGGGGCCCCCCTACGAGCAGTACTCC. Amino acid sequence: CASSLTSGPPYEQYS. The chain has TRBV7-3 and TRBJ2-7; D tentatively fits TRBD1 or TRBD2 (5 bases each). The ends were cut back, 0 bases at V and 2 bases at J, with 11 bases in the middle. This CDR3 comprises 15 residues. The germline CDR1 and CDR2 sequences are SGHTA and FQGTGA.

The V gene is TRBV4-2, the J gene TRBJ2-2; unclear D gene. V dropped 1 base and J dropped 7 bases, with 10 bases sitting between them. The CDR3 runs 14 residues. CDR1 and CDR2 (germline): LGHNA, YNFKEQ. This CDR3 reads CASSQAAIGGELFF. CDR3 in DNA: TGTGCCAGCAGCCAAGCGGCGATTGGCGGGGAGCTGTTTTTT.

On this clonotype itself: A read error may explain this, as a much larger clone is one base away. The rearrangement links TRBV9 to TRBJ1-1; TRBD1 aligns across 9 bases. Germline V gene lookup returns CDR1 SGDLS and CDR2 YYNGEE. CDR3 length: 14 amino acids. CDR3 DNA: TGTGCCGGCAGCGCCGACAGGGGGGATACTGAAGCTTTCTTT. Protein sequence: CAGSADRGDTEAFF. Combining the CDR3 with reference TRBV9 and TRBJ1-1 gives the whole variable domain DSGVTQTPKHLITATGQRVTLRCSPRSGDLSVYWYQQSLDQGLQFLIQYYNGEERAKGNILERFSAQQFPDLHSELNLSSLELGDSALYFCAGSADRGDTEAFFGQGTRLTVV.

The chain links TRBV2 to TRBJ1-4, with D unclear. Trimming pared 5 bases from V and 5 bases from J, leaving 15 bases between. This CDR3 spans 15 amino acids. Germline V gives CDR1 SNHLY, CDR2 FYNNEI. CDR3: CASSYRTGENEKLFF. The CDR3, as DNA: TGTGCCAGCAGTTACCGGACCGGGGAAAATGAAAAACTGTTTTTT.

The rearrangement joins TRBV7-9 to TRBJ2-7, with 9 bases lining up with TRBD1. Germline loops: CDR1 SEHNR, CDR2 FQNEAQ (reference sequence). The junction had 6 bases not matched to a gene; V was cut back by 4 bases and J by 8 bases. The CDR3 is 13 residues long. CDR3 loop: CASSYRDRAQQYF. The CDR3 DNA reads TGTGCCAGCAGCTACCGGGACAGGGCTCAGCAGTACTTC.

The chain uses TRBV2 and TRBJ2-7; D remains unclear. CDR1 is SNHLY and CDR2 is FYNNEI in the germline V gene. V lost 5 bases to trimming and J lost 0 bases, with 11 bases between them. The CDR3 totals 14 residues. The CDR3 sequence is CASSSDKPSYEQYF. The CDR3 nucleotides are TGTGCCAGCAGTTCCGACAAGCCCTCCTACGAGCAGTACTTC.

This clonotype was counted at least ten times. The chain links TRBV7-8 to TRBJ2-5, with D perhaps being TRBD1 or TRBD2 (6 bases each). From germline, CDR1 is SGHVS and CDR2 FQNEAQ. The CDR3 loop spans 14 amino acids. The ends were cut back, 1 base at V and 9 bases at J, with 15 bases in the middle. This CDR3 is CASSLGDSSGAQYF. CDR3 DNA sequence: TGTGCCAGCAGCTTAGGGGACTCGTCAGGGGCCCAGTACTTC.

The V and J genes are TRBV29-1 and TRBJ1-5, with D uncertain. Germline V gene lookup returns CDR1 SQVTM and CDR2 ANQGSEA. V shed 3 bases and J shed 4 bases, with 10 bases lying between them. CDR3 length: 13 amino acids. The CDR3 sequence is CSVEEQPNQPQHF. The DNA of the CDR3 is TGCAGCGTTGAGGAACAGCCTAATCAGCCCCAGCATTTT.

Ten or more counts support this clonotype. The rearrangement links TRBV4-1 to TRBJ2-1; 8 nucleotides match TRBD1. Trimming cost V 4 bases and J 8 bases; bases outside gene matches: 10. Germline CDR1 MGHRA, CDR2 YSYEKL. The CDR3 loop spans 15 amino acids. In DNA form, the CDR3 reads TGCGCCAGCAGCCTCCCACCCGGGACAGGTTATGAGCAGTTCTTC. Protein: CASSLPPGTGYEQFF.

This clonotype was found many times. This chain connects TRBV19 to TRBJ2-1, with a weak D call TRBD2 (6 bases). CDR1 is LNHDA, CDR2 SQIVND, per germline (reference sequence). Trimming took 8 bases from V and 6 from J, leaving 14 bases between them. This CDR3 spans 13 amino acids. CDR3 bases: TGTGCCAGTGCCTTGGGGGGTTCCAATGAGCAGTTCTTC. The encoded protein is CASALGGSNEQFF.

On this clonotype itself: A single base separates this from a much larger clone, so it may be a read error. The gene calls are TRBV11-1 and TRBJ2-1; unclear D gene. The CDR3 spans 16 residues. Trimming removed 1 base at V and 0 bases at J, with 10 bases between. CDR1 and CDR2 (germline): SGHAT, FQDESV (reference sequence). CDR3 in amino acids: CASSLGVGGSYNEQFF. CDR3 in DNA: TGTGCCAGCAGCTTAGGGGTGGGTGGCTCCTACAATGAGCAGTTCTTC.

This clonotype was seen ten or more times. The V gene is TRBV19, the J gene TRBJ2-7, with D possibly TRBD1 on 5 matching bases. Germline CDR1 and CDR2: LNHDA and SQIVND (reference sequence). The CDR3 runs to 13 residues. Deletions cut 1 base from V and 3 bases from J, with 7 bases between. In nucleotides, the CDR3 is TGTGCCAGTAGTATAGGGCAGGGCTACGAGCAGTACTTC. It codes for CASSIGQGYEQYF.

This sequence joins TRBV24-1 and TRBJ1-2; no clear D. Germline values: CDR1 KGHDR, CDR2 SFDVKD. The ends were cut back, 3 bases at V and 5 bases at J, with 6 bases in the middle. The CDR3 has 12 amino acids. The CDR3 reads CATSDGLYGYTF. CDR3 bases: TGTGCCACCAGTGATGGCCTGTATGGCTACACCTTC.

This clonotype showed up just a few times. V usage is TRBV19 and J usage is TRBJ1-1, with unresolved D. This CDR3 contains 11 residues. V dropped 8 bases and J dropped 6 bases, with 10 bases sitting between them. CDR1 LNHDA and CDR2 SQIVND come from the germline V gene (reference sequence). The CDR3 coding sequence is TGTGCCAGTGGATTATACCCTGAAGCTTTCTTT. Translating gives CASGLYPEAFF. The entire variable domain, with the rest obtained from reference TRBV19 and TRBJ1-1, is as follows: DGGITQSPKYLFRKEGQNVTLSCEQNLNHDAMYWYRQDPGQGLRLIYYSQIVNDFQKGDIAEGYSVSREKKESFPLTVTSAQKNPTAFYLCASGLYPEAFFGQGTRLTVV.

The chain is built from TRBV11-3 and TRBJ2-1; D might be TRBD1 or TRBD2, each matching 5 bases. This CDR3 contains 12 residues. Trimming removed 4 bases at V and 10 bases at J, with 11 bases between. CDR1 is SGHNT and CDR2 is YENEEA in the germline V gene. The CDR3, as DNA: TGTGCCAGCAGCTCGGGACGAGGAGAGCAGTTCTTC. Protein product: CASSSGRGEQFF.

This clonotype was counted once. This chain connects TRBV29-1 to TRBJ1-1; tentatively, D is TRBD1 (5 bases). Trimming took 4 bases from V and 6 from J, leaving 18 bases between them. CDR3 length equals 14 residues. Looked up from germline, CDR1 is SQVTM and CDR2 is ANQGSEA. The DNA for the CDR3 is TGCAGCGTTGTCCTTGGGGGAAATTGGGCTGAAGCTTTCTTT. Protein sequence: CSVVLGGNWAEAFF.

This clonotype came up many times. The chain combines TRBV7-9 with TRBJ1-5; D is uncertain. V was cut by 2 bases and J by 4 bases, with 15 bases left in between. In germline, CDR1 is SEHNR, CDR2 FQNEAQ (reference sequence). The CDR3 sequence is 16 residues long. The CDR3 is CASSLLTGPGNQPQHF. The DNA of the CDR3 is TGTGCCAGCAGCTTATTGACCGGGCCTGGTAATCAGCCCCAGCATTTT.

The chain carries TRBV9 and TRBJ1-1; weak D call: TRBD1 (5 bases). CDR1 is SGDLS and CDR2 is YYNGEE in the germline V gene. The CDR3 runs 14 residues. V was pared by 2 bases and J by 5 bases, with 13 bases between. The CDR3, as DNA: TGTGCCAGCAGCGTGAGCGGGGCGGGTACTGAAGCTTTCTTT. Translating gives CASSVSGAGTEAFF. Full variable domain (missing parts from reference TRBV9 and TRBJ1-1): DSGVTQTPKHLITATGQRVTLRCSPRSGDLSVYWYQQSLDQGLQFLIQYYNGEERAKGNILERFSAQQFPDLHSELNLSSLELGDSALYFCASSVSGAGTEAFFGQGTRLTVV.

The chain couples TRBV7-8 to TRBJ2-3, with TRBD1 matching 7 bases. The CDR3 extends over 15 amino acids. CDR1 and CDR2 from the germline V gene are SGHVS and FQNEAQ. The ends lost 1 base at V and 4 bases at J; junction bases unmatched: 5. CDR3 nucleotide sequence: TGTGCCAGCAGCTTAGAGGGGGCTGGGGCAGATACGCAGTATTTT. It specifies CASSLEGAGADTQYF.

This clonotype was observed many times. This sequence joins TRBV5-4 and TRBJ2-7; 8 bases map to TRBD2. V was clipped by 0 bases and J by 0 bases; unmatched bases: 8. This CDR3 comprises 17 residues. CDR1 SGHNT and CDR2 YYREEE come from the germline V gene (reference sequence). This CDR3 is CASSLESGLAISYEQYF. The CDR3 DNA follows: TGTGCCAGCAGCTTGGAATCAGGACTAGCAATCTCCTACGAGCAGTACTTC.

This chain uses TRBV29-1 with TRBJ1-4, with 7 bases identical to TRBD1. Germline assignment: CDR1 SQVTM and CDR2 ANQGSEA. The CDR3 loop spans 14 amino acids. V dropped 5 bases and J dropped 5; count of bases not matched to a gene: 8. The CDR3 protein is CSVQAGTENEKLFF. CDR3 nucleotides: TGCAGCGTTCAGGCCGGGACAGAGAATGAAAAACTGTTTTTT.